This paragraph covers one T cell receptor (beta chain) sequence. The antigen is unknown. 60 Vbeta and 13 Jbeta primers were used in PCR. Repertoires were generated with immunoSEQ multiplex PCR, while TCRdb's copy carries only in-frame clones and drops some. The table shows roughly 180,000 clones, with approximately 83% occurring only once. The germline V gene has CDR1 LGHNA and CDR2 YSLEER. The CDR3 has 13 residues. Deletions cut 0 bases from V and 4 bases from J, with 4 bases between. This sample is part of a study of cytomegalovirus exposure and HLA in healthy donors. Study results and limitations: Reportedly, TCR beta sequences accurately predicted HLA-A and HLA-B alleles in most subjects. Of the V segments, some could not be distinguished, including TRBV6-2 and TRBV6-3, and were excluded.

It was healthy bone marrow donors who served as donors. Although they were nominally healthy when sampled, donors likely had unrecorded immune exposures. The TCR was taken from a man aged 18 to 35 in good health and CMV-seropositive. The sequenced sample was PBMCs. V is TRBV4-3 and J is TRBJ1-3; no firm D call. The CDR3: CASSQEIGNTIYF. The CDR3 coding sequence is TGCGCCAGCAGCCAAGAAATAGGAAACACCATATATTTT.